One T cell receptor (beta chain) is described in this entry. The V end was cut by 3 bases, the J end by 1 base, with 12 bases between. Germline V gives CDR1 MDHEN, CDR2 SYDVKM. The length of the CDR3 is 15 residues. Measured with immunoSEQ multiplex PCR; TCRdb has only the in-frame clones, and not every one. The table shows about 28,000 clones, with 75% to 85% occurring only once. This entry comes from a study of neoadjuvant nivolumab and ipilimumab in lung cancer. The sequenced sample was tumor tissue, obtained after neoadjuvant nivolumab, alone or with ipilimumab, at or shortly before surgery. The source is an adult with non-small cell lung cancer. This rearrangement joins TRBV28 to TRBJ1-2; D gene ambiguous. The CDR3 nucleotides are TGTGCCAGCAGTTTCCCCGTCAGGAATAACTATGGCTACACCTTC. This codes for CASSFPVRNNYGYTF.